The 15 T cell receptor beta chains in this list originate from one sample, sequenced in a study of T-cell reconstitution after alpha-beta-depleted transplantation in children. It was with unique molecular identifiers that the TCRbeta library was prepared. A single record per CDR3 protein comes from TCRdb applying MiXCR to the PCR reads. The repertoire holds some 150,000 distinct CDR3 sequences, with around 8.8% as singletons. This specimen was PBMCs, mostly from graft donor cells, taken 180 days after TCRalphabeta/CD19-depleted stem cell transplant. The receptor set was obtained from a female patient aged 2-15 years who had a stem cell transplant for congenital amegakaryocytic thrombocytopenia, so the T cells may come from the graft donor.

In this sample, this clonotype turned up a few times. The genes are TRBV7-6 and TRBJ2-3; 7 nucleotides match TRBD2. CDR1 and CDR2 from the germline V gene are SGHVS and FNYEAQ. Germline trimming cut 1 base from V and 9 bases from J; bases unmatched to any gene: 16. The CDR3 sequence is 17 residues long. This chain's CDR3 is CASSLDSQGPIGGTQYF. In DNA, the CDR3 is TGTGCCAGCAGCTTAGATAGCCAGGGCCCTATCGGGGGGACGCAGTATTTT. Full variable domain (missing parts from reference TRBV7-6 and TRBJ2-3): GAGVSQSPRYKVTKRGQDVALRCDPISGHVSLYWYRQALGQGPEFLTYFNYEAQQDKSGLPNDRFSAERPEGSISTLTIQRTEQRDSAMYRCASSLDSQGPIGGTQYFGPGTRLTVL.

This clonotype was recorded at least ten times. V gene TRBV15 combines with J gene TRBJ2-7; the D is unclear. Germline V CDR1 and CDR2: LNHNV, YYDKDF (reference sequence). This CDR3 contains 15 residues. The V and J ends lost 1 base and 2 bases respectively, with 12 bases between them. The CDR3 loop reads CATSRGRDGPYEQYF. In DNA form, the CDR3 reads TGTGCCACCAGCAGAGGGCGCGACGGGCCCTACGAGCAGTACTTC. Full variable domain (rest looked up from reference TRBV15 and TRBJ2-7): DAMVIQNPRYQVTQFGKPVTLSCSQTLNHNVMYWYQQKSSQAPKLLFHYYDKDFNNEADTPDNFQSRRPNTSFCFLDIRSPGLGDTAMYLCATSRGRDGPYEQYFGPGTRLTVT.

This sequence joins TRBV28 and TRBJ2-1; D uncertain. Germline CDR1 and CDR2: MDHEN and SYDVKM. The CDR3 runs to 15 residues. The V gene lost 3 bases and the J gene lost 1 base, with 10 bases spanning the gap. The CDR3 DNA reads TGTGCCAGCAGTTTTTCCCTAGGGTCCTACAATGAGCAGTTCTTC. This encodes CASSFSLGSYNEQFF.

J is TRBJ2-3 and V is TRBV20-1; TRBD1 matches at 9 bases. CDR1 is DFQATT and CDR2 is SNEGSKA in the germline V gene (reference sequence). The CDR3 consists of 14 residues. V lost 2 bases, J lost 4 bases, and 4 bases stayed unmatched. As DNA, the CDR3 is TGCAGTGCTAGACCCGGACAGGGGCCAGATACGCAGTATTTT. It translates to CSARPGQGPDTQYF.

This clonotype was seen many times. The V gene is TRBV5-1, the J gene TRBJ1-1, with D perhaps matching TRBD1 (6 bases). CDR1 and CDR2 (germline): SGHRS, YFSETQ. The V gene lost 0 bases and the J gene lost 6 bases, with 12 bases spanning the gap. There are 14 residues in the CDR3. DNA of the CDR3: TGCGCCAGCAGCTTGGACAGGGCCGCGTCTGAAGCTTTCTTT. It is translated as CASSLDRAASEAFF.

This clonotype was recorded at least ten times. The V call is TRBV7-9, the J call TRBJ2-1; D uncertain. CDR1 and CDR2 (germline): SEHNR, FQNEAQ (reference sequence). This CDR3 contains 16 residues. V was shortened by 9 bases and J by 4 bases, with 22 bases between the two germline ends. The CDR3, as DNA: TGTGCCAGTTCTTCCACCCGGCGGCAACGATACAATGAGCAGTTCTTC. It is translated as CASSSTRRQRYNEQFF.

This clonotype rates as medium-sized. V gene TRBV20-1 combines with J gene TRBJ2-1, with D tentatively TRBD1 (5 bases). Germline values: CDR1 DFQATT, CDR2 SNEGSKA (reference sequence). Trimming shortened V by 3 bases and J by 6 bases, and 12 bases separated the two germline ends. The CDR3 totals 13 residues. In DNA form, the CDR3 reads TGCAGTGCTAGGGAAGACAGTTTCAATGAGCAGTTCTTC. Encoded protein: CSAREDSFNEQFF.

This clonotype was seen repeatedly, ten times or more. The chain has TRBV5-1 and TRBJ2-1, with 7 bases aligning to TRBD2. V gave up 4 bases and J gave up 10 bases; unmatched junction bases: 5. Germline CDR1 SGHRS, CDR2 YFSETQ. The CDR3 consists of 12 residues. CDR3 loop: CASSRNSGEQFF. The CDR3, as DNA: TGCGCCAGCAGCCGCAATAGCGGGGAGCAGTTCTTC.

The chain is built from TRBV29-1 and TRBJ1-2; D is unresolved. The CDR3 contains 13 residues. V lost 4 bases, J lost 2 bases, and 11 bases lay in between. Germline lookup yields CDR1 SQVTM and CDR2 ANQGSEA. CDR3 in DNA: TGCAGCGTTGTTGGCAGGCCAAACTATGGCTACACCTTC. The encoded protein is CSVVGRPNYGYTF.

CDR3 amino acids: CASSYRRLGGQSSYEQYF. CDR3 DNA sequence: TGTGCCAGCAGTTATAGGCGTCTCGGGGGTCAGAGCTCCTACGAGCAGTACTTC. The chain is built from TRBV12-3 or TRBV12-4 and TRBJ2-7; tentative D call: TRBD2 (6 bases). Trimming took off 4 bases at V and 0 bases at J, with 22 bases between the two ends. The CDR3 consists of 18 residues.

A single count supports this clonotype. One end of the junction varies from germline; a read error may be responsible. V gene TRBV12-3 or TRBV12-4 combines with J gene TRBJ2-2, with TRBD2 as a possible D gene (5 bases). This CDR3 has 11 amino acids. Here the CDR3 reads CASSLNGDLFF. The CDR3 DNA reads TGTGCCAGCAGTTTGAACGGGGATCTGTTTTTT.

Many counts were recorded for this clonotype. V usage is TRBV7-3 and J usage is TRBJ2-1, with D unresolved. V lost 0 bases to trimming and J lost 0 bases, with 6 bases between them. Germline CDR1 and CDR2: SGHTA and FQGTGA. The CDR3 loop spans 15 amino acids. DNA for the CDR3: TGTGCCAGCAGCTTAACCCTGAGCTCCTACAATGAGCAGTTCTTC. It codes for CASSLTLSSYNEQFF.

There are many counts of this clonotype. This chain uses TRBV29-1 with TRBJ2-3; 7 bases line up with TRBD2. CDR1 is SQVTM, CDR2 ANQGSEA, per germline. The V and J ends lost 0 bases and 3 bases, in that order; junction bases with no gene match: 9. The CDR3 is 16 amino acids. CDR3 protein: CSVEDFMAGETDTQYF. CDR3 bases: TGCAGCGTTGAAGATTTCATGGCGGGAGAAACAGATACGCAGTATTTT.

This clonotype has more than one count but fewer than ten. V and J are TRBV5-1 and TRBJ2-1, with D perhaps matching TRBD1 or TRBD2 (5 bases each). The length of the CDR3 is 15 residues. Germline loops: CDR1 SGHRS, CDR2 YFSETQ. With 4 bases removed from V and 8 bases from J, the gap between germline ends came to 19 bases. The CDR3 DNA reads as TGCGCCAGCAGCCCCCGGGACCCCGTGGGAGATGAGCAGTTCTTC. Protein product: CASSPRDPVGDEQFF.

There are many counts of this clonotype. The J gene is TRBJ1-2, the V gene TRBV12-3 or TRBV12-4, with D tentatively TRBD1 (5 bases). The CDR3 extends over 12 amino acids. With 5 bases removed from V and 2 bases from J, the gap between germline ends came to 6 bases. The CDR3 is CASSTGNYGYTF. Here the CDR3 DNA reads TGTGCCAGCAGTACAGGCAACTATGGCTACACCTTC.